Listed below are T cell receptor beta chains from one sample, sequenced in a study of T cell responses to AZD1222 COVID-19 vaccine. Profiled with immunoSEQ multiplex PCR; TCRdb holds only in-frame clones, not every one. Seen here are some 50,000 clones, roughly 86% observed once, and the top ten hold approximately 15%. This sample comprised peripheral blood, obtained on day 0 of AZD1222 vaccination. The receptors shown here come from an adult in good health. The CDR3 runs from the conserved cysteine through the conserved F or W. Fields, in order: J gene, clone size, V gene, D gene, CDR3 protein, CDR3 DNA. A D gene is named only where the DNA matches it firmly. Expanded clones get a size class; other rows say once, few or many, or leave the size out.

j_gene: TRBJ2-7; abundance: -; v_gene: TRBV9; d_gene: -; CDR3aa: CASSLGQNEPYEQYF; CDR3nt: TGTGCCAGCAGCCTCGGACAGAATGAACCCTACGAGCAGTACTTC
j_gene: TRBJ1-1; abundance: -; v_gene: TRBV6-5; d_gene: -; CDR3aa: CASSYRGEEAFF; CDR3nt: TGTGCCAGCAGTTACCGAGGGGAGGAAGCTTTCTTT
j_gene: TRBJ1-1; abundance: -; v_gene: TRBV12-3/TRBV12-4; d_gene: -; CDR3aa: CASSSTGNTEAFF; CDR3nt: TGTGCCAGCAGTTCAACAGGGAACACTGAAGCTTTCTTT
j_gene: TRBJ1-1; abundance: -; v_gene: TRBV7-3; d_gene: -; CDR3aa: CASSKTANTEAFF; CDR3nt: TGTGCCAGCAGCAAGACGGCTAACACTGAAGCTTTCTTT
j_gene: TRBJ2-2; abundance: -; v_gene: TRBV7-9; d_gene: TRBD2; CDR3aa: CASSKAGGPQGGELFF; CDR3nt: TGTGCCAGCAGCAAAGCGGGAGGGCCTCAAGGCGGGGAGCTGTTTTTT
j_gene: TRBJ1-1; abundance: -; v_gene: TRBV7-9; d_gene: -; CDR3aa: CASSKEGEGTEAFF; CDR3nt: TGTGCCAGCAGCAAAGAGGGCGAGGGGACTGAAGCTTTCTTT
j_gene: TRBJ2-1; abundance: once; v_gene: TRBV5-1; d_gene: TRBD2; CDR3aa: CASSLWGGRGNEQFF; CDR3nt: TGCGCCAGCAGCTTGTGGGGCGGGAGGGGGAATGAGCAGTTCTTC
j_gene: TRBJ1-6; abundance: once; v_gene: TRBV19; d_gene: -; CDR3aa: CASSIGVWTTNSPLHF; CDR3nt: TGTGCCAGTAGTATTGGCGTATGGACAACGAATTCACCCCTCCACTTT
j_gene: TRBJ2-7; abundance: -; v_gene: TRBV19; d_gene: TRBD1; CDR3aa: CASSATPGQGLYEQYF; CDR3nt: TGTGCCAGTAGTGCAACCCCGGGACAGGGTCTATACGAGCAGTACTTC
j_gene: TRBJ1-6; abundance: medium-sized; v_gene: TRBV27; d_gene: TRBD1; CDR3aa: CASSLSGTAYSPLHF; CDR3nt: TGTGCCAGCAGTCTTTCCGGGACAGCGTATTCACCCCTCCACTTT
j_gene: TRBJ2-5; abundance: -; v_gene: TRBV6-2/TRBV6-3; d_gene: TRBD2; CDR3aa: CASSYGLGGASRETQYF; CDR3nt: TGTGCCAGCAGTTACGGCCTCGGGGGGGCGTCGCGAGAGACCCAGTACTTC
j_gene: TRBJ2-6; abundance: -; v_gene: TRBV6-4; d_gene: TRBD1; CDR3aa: CASSGTGGAGANVLTF; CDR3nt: TGTGCCAGCAGTGGGACAGGGGGCGCTGGGGCCAACGTCCTGACTTTC
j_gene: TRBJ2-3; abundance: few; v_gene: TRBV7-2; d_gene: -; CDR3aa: CASTPSADMVTDTQYF; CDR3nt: TGTGCCAGCACCCCCTCGGCGGATATGGTCACAGATACGCAGTATTTT
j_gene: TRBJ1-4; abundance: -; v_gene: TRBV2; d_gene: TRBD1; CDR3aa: CASSGQGPNEKLFF; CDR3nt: TGTGCCAGCAGTGGACAGGGACCTAATGAAAAACTGTTTTTT
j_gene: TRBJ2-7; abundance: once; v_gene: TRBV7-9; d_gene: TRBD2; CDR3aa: CASSLGLAGGEQYF; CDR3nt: TGTGCCAGCAGCTTAGGACTAGCGGGAGGCGAGCAGTACTTC
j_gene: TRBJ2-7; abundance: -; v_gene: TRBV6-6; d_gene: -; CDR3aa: CASSYTRYEQYF; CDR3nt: TGTGCCAGCAGTTATACTCGCTACGAGCAGTACTTC
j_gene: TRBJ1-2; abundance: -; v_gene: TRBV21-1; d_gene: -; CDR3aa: CASSKLQVDDANYGYTF; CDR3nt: TGTGCCAGCAGCAAACTCCAGGTCGACGATGCTAACTATGGCTACACCTTC
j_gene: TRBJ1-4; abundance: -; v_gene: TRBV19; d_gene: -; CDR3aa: CASSIPRFNEKLFF; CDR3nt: TGTGCCAGTAGTATCCCCCGCTTTAATGAAAAACTGTTTTTT